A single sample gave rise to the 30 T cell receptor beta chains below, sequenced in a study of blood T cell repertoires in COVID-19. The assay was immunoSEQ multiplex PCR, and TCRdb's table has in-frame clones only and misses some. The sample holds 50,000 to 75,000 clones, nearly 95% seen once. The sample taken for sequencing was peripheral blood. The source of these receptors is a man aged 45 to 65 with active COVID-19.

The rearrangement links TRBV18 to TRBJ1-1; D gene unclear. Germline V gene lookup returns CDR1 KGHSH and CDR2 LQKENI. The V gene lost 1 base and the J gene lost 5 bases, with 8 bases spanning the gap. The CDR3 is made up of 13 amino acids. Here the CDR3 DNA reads TGTGCCAGCTCACCACGGGAGGTAACTGAAGCTTTCTTT. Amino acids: CASSPREVTEAFF.

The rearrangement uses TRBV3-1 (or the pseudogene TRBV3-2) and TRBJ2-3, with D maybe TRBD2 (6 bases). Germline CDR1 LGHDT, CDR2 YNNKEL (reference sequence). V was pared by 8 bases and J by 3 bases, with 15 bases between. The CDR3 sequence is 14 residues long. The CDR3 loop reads CASRPSEGTDTQYF. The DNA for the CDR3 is TGTGCCAGCCGCCCATCGGAGGGGACAGATACGCAGTATTTT.

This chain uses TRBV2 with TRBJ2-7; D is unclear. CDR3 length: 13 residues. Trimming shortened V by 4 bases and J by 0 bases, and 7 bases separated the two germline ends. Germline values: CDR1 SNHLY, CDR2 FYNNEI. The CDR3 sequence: CASSVLSSYEQYF. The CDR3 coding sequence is TGTGCCAGCAGTGTTTTGAGCTCCTACGAGCAGTACTTC.

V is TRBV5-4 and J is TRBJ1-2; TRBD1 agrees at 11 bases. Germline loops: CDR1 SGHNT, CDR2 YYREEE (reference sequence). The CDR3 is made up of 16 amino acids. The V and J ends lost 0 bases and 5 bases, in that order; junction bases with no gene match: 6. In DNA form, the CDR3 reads TGTGCCAGCAGCTTGGGGACAGGGGGCTTAAAATATGGCTACACCTTC. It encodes CASSLGTGGLKYGYTF. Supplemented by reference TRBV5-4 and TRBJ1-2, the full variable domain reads ETGVTQSPTHLIKTRGQQVTLRCSSQSGHNTVSWYQQALGQGPQFIFQYYREEENGRGNFPPRFSGLQFPNYSSELNVNALELDDSALYLCASSLGTGGLKYGYTFGSGTRLTVV.

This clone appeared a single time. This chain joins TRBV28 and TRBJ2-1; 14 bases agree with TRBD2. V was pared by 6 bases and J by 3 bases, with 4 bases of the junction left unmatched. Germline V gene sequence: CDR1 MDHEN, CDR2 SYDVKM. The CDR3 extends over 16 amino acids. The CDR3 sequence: CASSRGTSGGYNEQFF. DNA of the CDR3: TGTGCCAGCAGCCGCGGGACTAGCGGGGGCTACAATGAGCAGTTCTTC.

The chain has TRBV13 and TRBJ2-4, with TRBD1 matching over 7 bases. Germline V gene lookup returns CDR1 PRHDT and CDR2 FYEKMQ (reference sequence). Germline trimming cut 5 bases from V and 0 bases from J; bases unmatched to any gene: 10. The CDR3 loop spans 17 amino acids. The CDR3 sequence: CASSPGQKKLAKNIQYF. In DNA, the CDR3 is TGTGCCAGCAGCCCGGGACAGAAGAAGCTAGCCAAAAACATTCAGTACTTC.

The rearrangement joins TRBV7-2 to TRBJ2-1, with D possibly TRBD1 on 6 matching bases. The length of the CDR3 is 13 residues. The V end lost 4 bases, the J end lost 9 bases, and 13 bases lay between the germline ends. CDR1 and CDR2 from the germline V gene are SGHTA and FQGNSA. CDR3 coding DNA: TGTGCCAGCAGCTCCAACTTAGGGGGTGAGCAGTTCTTC. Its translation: CASSSNLGGEQFF.

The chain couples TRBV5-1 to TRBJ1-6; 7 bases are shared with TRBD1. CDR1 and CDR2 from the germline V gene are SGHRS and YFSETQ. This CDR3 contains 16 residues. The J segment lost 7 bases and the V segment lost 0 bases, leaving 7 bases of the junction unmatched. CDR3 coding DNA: TGCGCCAGCAGCTTGGCCAGGGGACAGCAAAATTCACCCCTCCACTTT. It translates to CASSLARGQQNSPLHF.

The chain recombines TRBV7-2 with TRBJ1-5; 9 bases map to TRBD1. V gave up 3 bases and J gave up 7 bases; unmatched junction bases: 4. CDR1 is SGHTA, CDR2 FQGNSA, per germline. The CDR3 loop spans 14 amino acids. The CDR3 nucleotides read TGTGCCAGCAGCTTCGGACAGGGGCACCAGCCCCAGCATTTT. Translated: CASSFGQGHQPQHF. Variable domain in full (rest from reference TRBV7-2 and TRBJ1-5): GAGVSQSPSNKVTEKGKDVELRCDPISGHTALYWYRQSLGQGLEFLIYFQGNSAPDKSGLPSDRFSAERTGGSVSTLTIQRTQQEDSAVYLCASSFGQGHQPQHFGDGTRLSIL.

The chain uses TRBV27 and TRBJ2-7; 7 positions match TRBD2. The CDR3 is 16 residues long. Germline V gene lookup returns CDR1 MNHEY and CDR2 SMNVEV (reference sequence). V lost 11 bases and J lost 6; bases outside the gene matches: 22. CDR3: CASRLGGAQPLGEQYF. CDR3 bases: TGTGCCTCCCGTTTGGGAGGGGCCCAACCATTAGGCGAGCAGTACTTC.

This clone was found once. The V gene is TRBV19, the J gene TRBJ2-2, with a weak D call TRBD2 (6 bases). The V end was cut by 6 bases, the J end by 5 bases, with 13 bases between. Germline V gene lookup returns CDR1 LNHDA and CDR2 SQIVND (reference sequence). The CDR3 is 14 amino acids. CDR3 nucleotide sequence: TGTGCCAGTAGGAGCGGGCCGGCGACCGGGGAGCTGTTTTTT. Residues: CASRSGPATGELFF.

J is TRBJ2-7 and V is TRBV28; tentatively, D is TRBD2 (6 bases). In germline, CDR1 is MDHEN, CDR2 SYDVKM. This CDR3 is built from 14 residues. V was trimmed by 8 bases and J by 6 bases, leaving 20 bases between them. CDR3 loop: CASCGVPRISEQYF. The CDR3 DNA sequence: TGTGCCAGCTGCGGGGTGCCCCGTATAAGCGAGCAGTACTTC.

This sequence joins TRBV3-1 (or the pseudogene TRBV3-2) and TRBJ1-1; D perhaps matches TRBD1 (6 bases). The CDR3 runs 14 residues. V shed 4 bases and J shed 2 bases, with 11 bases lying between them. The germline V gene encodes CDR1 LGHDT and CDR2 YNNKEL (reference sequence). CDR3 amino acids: CASSPDSKNTEAFF. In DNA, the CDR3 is TGTGCCAGCAGCCCGGACAGCAAAAACACTGAAGCTTTCTTT.

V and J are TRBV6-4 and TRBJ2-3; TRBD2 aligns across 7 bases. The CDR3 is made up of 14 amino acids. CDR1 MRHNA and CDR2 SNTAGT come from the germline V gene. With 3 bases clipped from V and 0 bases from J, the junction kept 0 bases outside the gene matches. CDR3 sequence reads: CASSDSGSTDTQYF. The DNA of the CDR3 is TGTGCCAGCAGTGATAGCGGGAGCACAGATACGCAGTATTTT.

CDR3 sequence: CASSLGAGYEQPQHF. DNA of the CDR3: TGTGCCAGCAGCTTAGGGGCAGGGTACGAGCAGCCCCAGCATTTT. V is TRBV7-8 and J is TRBJ1-5, with D perhaps matching TRBD1 (5 bases). The CDR3 has 15 residues. Germline loops: CDR1 SGHVS, CDR2 FQNEAQ. The ends were cut back, 1 base at V and 7 bases at J, with 14 bases in the middle.

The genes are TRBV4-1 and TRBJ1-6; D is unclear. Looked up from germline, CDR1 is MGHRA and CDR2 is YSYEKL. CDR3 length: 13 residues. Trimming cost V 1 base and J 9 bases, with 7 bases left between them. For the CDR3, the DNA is TGCGCCAGCAGCCAAGGAGGGTTTTCACCCCTCCACTTT. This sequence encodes CASSQGGFSPLHF.

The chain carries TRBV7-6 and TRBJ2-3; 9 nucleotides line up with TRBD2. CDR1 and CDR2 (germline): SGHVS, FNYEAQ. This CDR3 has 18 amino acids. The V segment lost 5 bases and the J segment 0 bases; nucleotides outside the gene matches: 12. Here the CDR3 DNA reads TGTGCCAGCAGCCCCCCACGACTAGCGGCTACTAGCACAGATACGCAGTATTTT. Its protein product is CASSPPRLAATSTDTQYF.

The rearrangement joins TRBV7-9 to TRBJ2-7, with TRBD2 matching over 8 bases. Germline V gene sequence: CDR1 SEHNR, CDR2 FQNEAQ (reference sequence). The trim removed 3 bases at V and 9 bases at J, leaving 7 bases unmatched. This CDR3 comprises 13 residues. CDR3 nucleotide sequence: TGTGCCAGCAGCTTCCGCGGGGGGCAGGGGCAGTACTTC. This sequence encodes CASSFRGGQGQYF.

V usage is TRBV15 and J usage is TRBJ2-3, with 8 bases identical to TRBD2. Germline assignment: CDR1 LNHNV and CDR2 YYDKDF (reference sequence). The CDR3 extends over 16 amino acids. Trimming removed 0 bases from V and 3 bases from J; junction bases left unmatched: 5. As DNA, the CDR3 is TGTGCCACCAGCAGAGATCTCGGGAGGGGGACAGATACGCAGTATTTT. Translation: CATSRDLGRGTDTQYF.

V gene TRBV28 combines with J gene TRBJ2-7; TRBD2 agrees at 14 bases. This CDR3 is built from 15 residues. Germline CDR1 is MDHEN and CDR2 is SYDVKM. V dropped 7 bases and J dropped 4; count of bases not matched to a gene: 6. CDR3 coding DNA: TGTGCCAGCACCGGGACTAGCGGGAGTGGGTACGAGCAGTACTTC. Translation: CASTGTSGSGYEQYF. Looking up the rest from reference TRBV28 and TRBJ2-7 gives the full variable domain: DVKVTQSSRYLVKRTGEKVFLECVQDMDHENMFWYRQDPGLGLRLIYFSYDVKMKEKGDIPEGYSVSREKKERFSLILESASTNQTSMYLCASTGTSGSGYEQYFGPGTRLTVT.

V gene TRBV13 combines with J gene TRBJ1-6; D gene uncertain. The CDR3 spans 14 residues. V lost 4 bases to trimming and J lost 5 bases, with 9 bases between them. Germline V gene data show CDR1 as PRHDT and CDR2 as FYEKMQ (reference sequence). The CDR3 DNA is TGTGCCAGCAGCTCCATCACTGATAATTCACCCCTCCACTTT. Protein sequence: CASSSITDNSPLHF.

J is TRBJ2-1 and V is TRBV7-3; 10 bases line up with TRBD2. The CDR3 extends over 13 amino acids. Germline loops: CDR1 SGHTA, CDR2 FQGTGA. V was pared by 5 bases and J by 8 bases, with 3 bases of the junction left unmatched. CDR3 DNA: TGTGCCAGCAGCACTAGCGGGAAAGATGAGCAGTTCTTC. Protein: CASSTSGKDEQFF. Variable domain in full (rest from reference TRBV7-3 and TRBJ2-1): GAGVSQTPSNKVTEKGKYVELRCDPISGHTALYWYRQSLGQGPEFLIYFQGTGAADDSGLPNDRFFAVRPEGSVSTLKIQRTERGDSAVYLCASSTSGKDEQFFGPGTRLTVL.

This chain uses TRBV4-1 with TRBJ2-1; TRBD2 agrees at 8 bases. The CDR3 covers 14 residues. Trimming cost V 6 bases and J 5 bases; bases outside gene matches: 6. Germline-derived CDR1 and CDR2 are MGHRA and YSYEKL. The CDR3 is CASSGSGAHNEQFF. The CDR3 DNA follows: TGCGCCAGCAGTGGTAGCGGGGCCCACAATGAGCAGTTCTTC.

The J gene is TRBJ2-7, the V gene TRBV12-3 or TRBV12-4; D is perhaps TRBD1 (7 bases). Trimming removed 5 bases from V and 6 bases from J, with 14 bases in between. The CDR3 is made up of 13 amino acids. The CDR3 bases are TGTGCCAGCAGTAACAGGGGAGCGGGCGAGCAGTACTTC. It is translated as CASSNRGAGEQYF.

The CDR3 sequence is CASSLVSGQGAGYTF. Written as DNA, the CDR3 is TGTGCCAGCAGCTTGGTTTCTGGACAGGGGGCTGGCTACACCTTC. This rearrangement joins TRBV5-4 to TRBJ1-2; the match to TRBD1 covers 11 bases. V dropped 0 bases and J dropped 7; count of bases not matched to a gene: 5. Germline CDR1 reads SGHNT; CDR2 reads YYREEE (reference sequence). The CDR3 has 15 amino acids.

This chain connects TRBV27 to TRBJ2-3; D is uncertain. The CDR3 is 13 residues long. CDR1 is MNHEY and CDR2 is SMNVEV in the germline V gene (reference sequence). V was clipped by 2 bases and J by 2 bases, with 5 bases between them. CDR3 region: CASSLPYTDTQYF. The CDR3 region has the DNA TGTGCCAGCAGTTTACCCTACACAGATACGCAGTATTTT.

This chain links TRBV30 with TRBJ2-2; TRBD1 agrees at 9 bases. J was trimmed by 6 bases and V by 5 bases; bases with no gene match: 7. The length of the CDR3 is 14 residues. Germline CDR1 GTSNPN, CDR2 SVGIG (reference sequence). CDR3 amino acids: CAWGGQGWAGELFF. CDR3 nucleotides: TGTGCCTGGGGGGGACAGGGCTGGGCCGGGGAGCTGTTTTTT.

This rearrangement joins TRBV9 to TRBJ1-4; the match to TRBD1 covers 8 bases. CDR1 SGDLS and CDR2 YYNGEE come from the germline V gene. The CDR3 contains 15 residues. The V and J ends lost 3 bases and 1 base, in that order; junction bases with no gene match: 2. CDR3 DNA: TGTGCCAGCAGCGCCGGACAGGGAACTAATGAAAAACTGTTTTTT. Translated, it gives CASSAGQGTNEKLFF.

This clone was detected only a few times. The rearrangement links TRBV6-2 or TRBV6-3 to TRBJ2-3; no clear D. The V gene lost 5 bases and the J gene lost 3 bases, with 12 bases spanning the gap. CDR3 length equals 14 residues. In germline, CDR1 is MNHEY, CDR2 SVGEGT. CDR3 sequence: CASSRVLETDTQYF. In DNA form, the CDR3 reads TGTGCCAGCAGTCGGGTCCTCGAGACAGATACGCAGTATTTT.

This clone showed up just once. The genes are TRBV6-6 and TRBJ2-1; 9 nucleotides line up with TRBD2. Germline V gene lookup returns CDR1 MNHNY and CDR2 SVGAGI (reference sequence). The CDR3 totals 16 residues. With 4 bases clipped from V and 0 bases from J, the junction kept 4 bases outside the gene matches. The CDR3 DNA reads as TGTGCCAGCAGTTGGCCTAGCGGGGACTCCTACAATGAGCAGTTCTTC. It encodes CASSWPSGDSYNEQFF.